This T cell receptor (beta chain) originates from a study of T cell responses to AZD1222 COVID-19 vaccine. Overall study: Recipients boosted at about 4 weeks or about 12 weeks are pooled.

As regards this clone: Its antigen is still unknown.

Study-wide results and caveats: Reports say nearly half of spike-specific TCRs go after unmutated variant regions. Repertoires were obtained only post-peak T cell response. Increases in Spike-specific TCR breadth and depth were seen after two AZD1222 doses.

Repertoires were generated with immunoSEQ multiplex PCR, while TCRdb's copy carries only in-frame clones and drops some. Among about 170,000 clones listed, 90% were seen once. This CDR3 contains 14 residues. Germline V gene data show CDR1 as MDHEN and CDR2 as SYDVKM. V lost 3 bases and J lost 14; bases outside the gene matches: 7. The input for sequencing was peripheral blood, taken on day 0 of AZD1222 vaccination. The chain employs TRBV28 and TRBJ1-6; 10 positions match TRBD1. This clonotype was sampled from an adult in good health. In DNA, the CDR3 is TGTGCCAGCAGTTTGCTCCCGGGACAGGGGACCCTCCACTTT. This sequence encodes CASSLLPGQGTLHF.